Listed below are T cell receptor beta chains from one sample, sequenced in a study of control samples from healthy donors and cancer patients. Repertoires were generated with immunoSEQ multiplex PCR, while TCRdb's copy carries only in-frame clones and drops some. Among about 410,000 clones listed, 80% to 95% were seen once. Sequenced sample: PBMCs. Every receptor here comes from a man between 40 and 49 years old with head and neck cancer. Each CDR3 is given with its conserved first and last residue. The D gene is left open where the match is weak. Clone size appears in some rows only: once, few, many, or a class for an expanded clone.

cdr3_aa cdr3_nt clone_size v_call d_call j_call
CASLLDRGPTEAFF TGTGCCAGCCTACTCGACAGGGGCCCTACTGAAGCTTTCTTT . TRBV2 TRBD1 TRBJ1-1
CASSGSGTTDTQYF TGTGCCAGCAGCGGCTCGGGGACCACAGATACGCAGTATTTT . TRBV5-4 . TRBJ2-3
CASSLGHRVNEQFF TGTGCCAGCAGCTTAGGTCACAGGGTAAATGAGCAGTTCTTC . TRBV11-3 . TRBJ2-1
CASREQGRYGYTF TGTGCCAGTAGAGAACAGGGGAGGTATGGCTACACCTTC . TRBV19 TRBD1 TRBJ1-2
CASSGWAGSEEKLFF TGTGCCAGCAGTGGTTGGGCAGGGTCAGAAGAAAAACTGTTTTTT . TRBV25-1 . TRBJ1-4
CASSQDRGGSGNTIYF TGCGCCAGCAGCCAAGATCGGGGGGGGTCTGGAAACACCATATATTTT . TRBV4-3 . TRBJ1-3
CASLPGQGAGTGELFF TGCGCCAGTTTACCGGGACAGGGGGCTGGCACCGGGGAGCTGTTTTTT . TRBV5-1 TRBD1 TRBJ2-2
CASSVWGSSNQPQHF TGTGCCAGCAGCGTATGGGGGTCAAGCAATCAGCCCCAGCATTTT once TRBV5-5 . TRBJ1-5
CATKGGWGTDTQYF TGTGCCACCAAGGGGGGTTGGGGCACAGATACGCAGTATTTT . TRBV24-1 . TRBJ2-3
CASSLAEYSPGELFF TGCGCCAGCAGCTTGGCCGAGTACTCTCCCGGGGAGCTGTTTTTT . TRBV5-1 . TRBJ2-2
CAPSGAHREGVWAKNIQYF TGTGCCCCATCCGGGGCGCACCGTGAGGGGGTTTGGGCCAAAAACATTCAGTACTTC . TRBV10-3 . TRBJ2-4
CAWSRKRGGSTDTQYF TGTGCCTGGAGTCGAAAACGGGGGGGCAGCACAGATACGCAGTATTTT once TRBV30 TRBD2 TRBJ2-3
CASSLAPDSYGYTF TGTGCCAGCAGCTTGGCGCCGGACAGCTATGGCTACACCTTC . TRBV5-4 . TRBJ1-2
CASSQGGQAYGYTF TGTGCCAGCAGCCAAGGGGGGCAGGCCTATGGCTACACCTTC . TRBV3-1/TRBV3-2 . TRBJ1-2
CASSREGIGQRINYGYTF TGTGCCAGCAGCCGAGAAGGAATAGGTCAACGAATTAACTATGGCTACACCTTC . TRBV3-1/TRBV3-2 . TRBJ1-2
CASSLGGYNEQFF TGCGCCAGCAGCCTCGGTGGGTACAATGAGCAGTTCTTC . TRBV4-3 . TRBJ2-1
CASSDGRTGRGNQPQHF TGTGCCAGCAGTGACGGTCGGACAGGGAGGGGCAATCAGCCCCAGCATTTT . TRBV2 TRBD1 TRBJ1-5
CASSPNTGGISYGYTF TGTGCCAGCAGTCCAAATACAGGGGGTATCTCCTATGGCTACACCTTC . TRBV28 TRBD1 TRBJ1-2
CASSTDALNEQYF TGCGCCAGCAGCACGGACGCACTAAACGAGCAGTACTTC . TRBV5-1 . TRBJ2-7
CASSVDLNVLSYNEQFF TGTGCCAGCAGCGTAGACCTCAACGTTCTATCCTACAATGAGCAGTTCTTC . TRBV9 . TRBJ2-1
CASSQEGTGVRNEQFF TGTGCCAGCAGCCAAGAGGGGACAGGGGTGAGGAATGAGCAGTTCTTC . TRBV4-2 TRBD1 TRBJ2-1
CASSWQGNNEQFF TGTGCCAGCAGTTGGCAGGGGAACAATGAGCAGTTCTTC . TRBV5-6 . TRBJ2-1
CASSLALRGANVLTF TGTGCCAGCAGCTTGGCTCTTCGGGGGGCCAACGTCCTGACTTTC . TRBV5-4 . TRBJ2-6
CASSFGTSQYNEQFF TGCGCCAGCAGCTTCGGGACTAGTCAATACAATGAGCAGTTCTTC . TRBV5-1 TRBD2 TRBJ2-1
CSASSGTQVTGELFF TGCAGTGCTAGTTCCGGGACACAAGTTACCGGGGAGCTGTTTTTT . TRBV20-1 . TRBJ2-2
CASSRQDFFSGNTIYF TGTGCCAGCAGCCGACAGGATTTCTTCTCTGGAAACACCATATATTTT once TRBV28 . TRBJ1-3
CASSGQGGSFLNTEAFF TGCGCCAGCAGTGGACAGGGGGGCAGCTTCCTGAACACTGAAGCTTTCTTT . TRBV10-2 TRBD1 TRBJ1-1
CSAMGAETQYF TGCAGTGCTATGGGAGCGGAGACCCAGTACTTC . TRBV20-1 . TRBJ2-5
CASSEWGENEKLFF TGTGCCAGCAGTGAATGGGGAGAAAATGAAAAACTGTTTTTT . TRBV6-1 . TRBJ1-4
CASSAGPDIKYGYTF TGTGCCAGCAGTGCGGGGCCCGATATAAAATATGGCTACACCTTC . TRBV2 . TRBJ1-2